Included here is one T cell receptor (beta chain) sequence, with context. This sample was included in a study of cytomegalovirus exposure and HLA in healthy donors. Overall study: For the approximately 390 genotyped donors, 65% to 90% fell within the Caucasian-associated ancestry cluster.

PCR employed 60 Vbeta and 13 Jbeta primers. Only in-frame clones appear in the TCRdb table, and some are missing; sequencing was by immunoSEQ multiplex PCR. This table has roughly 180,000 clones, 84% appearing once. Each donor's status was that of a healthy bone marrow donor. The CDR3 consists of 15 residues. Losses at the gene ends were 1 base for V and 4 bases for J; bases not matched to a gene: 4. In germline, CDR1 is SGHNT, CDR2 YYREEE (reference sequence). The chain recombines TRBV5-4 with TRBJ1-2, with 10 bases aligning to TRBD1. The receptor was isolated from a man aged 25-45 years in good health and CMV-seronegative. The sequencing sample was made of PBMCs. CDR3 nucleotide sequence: TGTGCCAGCAGCTTGTGGGACAGGGGTTCCTATGGCTACACCTTC. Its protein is CASSLWDRGSYGYTF. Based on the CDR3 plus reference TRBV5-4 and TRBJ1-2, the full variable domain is ETGVTQSPTHLIKTRGQQVTLRCSSQSGHNTVSWYQQALGQGPQFIFQYYREEENGRGNFPPRFSGLQFPNYSSELNVNALELDDSALYLCASSLWDRGSYGYTFGSGTRLTVV.